The present T cell receptor beta chain was sequenced within a study of OX40 agonist ivuxolimab in advanced cancers. Study outcomes and limitations: Fewer expanded clones were found on average in CD4+ than in CD8+ T cells.

Trimming removed 4 bases from V and 4 bases from J, with 7 bases in between. This CDR3 spans 11 amino acids. CDR1 SQVTM and CDR2 ANQGSEA come from the germline V gene. Notes on this clone: What it binds is unknown.

Some clones are missing from TCRdb's copy, which holds only in-frame ones; the method was immunoSEQ multiplex PCR. This table has about 48,000 clones, 65% to 85% appearing once. V usage is TRBV29-1 and J usage is TRBJ1-1; D gene unclear. This sequence originates from an adult with an advanced solid tumor such as melanoma, head and neck, liver or kidney cancer. Here the sequenced sample was CD4+ or CD8+ T cells sorted from blood, taken in a trial of the OX40 agonist ivuxolimab. The CDR3 coding sequence is TGCAGCGTTGCTCGGGGCACTGAAGCTTTCTTT. It encodes CSVARGTEAFF.